Presented here are 5 T cell receptor beta chains from one specimen sequenced in a study of blood T cell repertoires in COVID-19. Libraries were prepared by immunoSEQ multiplex PCR; TCRdb keeps only in-frame clonotypes and omits some of them. Of 35,000 to 40,000 clones in the sample, about 88% are singletons; the top ten hold 12%. The material sequenced was peripheral blood. The receptor set was obtained from a man in his sixties with active COVID-19.

The rearrangement joins TRBV4-3 to TRBJ2-3, with TRBD1 identical over 7 bases. V was pared by 0 bases and J by 6 bases, with 3 bases of the junction left unmatched. The CDR3 is made up of 14 amino acids. Germline CDR1 is LGHNA and CDR2 is YSLEER. The CDR3 loop reads CASSQDRGPDTQYF. CDR3 in DNA: TGCGCCAGCAGCCAAGATAGGGGGCCCGATACGCAGTATTTT.

This clone was observed once. The chain is built from TRBV18 and TRBJ1-1, with TRBD1 identical over 7 bases. Trimming removed 4 bases from V and 1 base from J; junction bases left unmatched: 0. The CDR3 runs to 13 residues. The germline V gene has CDR1 KGHSH and CDR2 LQKENI. The CDR3 DNA reads TGTGCCAGCTCACGACAGGGGAACACTGAAGCTTTCTTT. Its protein product is CASSRQGNTEAFF.

This clone was observed once. The V call is TRBV19, the J call TRBJ1-5; D not certain. The germline V and J ends were trimmed by 2 bases and 3 bases, with 5 bases remaining between them. CDR1 is LNHDA, CDR2 SQIVND, per germline (reference sequence). CDR3 length: 13 amino acids. CDR3 loop: CASSITPNQPQHF. CDR3 nucleotide sequence: TGTGCCAGTAGTATAACACCCAATCAGCCCCAGCATTTT.

V gene TRBV5-6 combines with J gene TRBJ2-2; D gene uncertain. This CDR3 is built from 13 residues. Trimming pared 0 bases from V and 6 bases from J, leaving 6 bases between. CDR1 and CDR2 from the germline V gene are SGHDT and YYEEEE. For the CDR3, the DNA is TGTGCCAGCAGCTTGGGGCCACCCGGGGAGCTGTTTTTT. Protein: CASSLGPPGELFF.

The rearrangement joins TRBV19 to TRBJ1-5; 7 bases line up with TRBD1. J gave up 5 bases and V 7 bases, and 14 bases lay outside the gene matches. Germline V gene data show CDR1 as LNHDA and CDR2 as SQIVND (reference sequence). CDR3 size: 16 residues. CDR3 nucleotides: TGTGCCAGTACCGATCATGGGGGGACAGTAGATCAGCCCCAGCATTTT. Its protein is CASTDHGGTVDQPQHF. Full variable domain (remainder filled in from reference TRBV19 and TRBJ1-5): DGGITQSPKYLFRKEGQNVTLSCEQNLNHDAMYWYRQDPGQGLRLIYYSQIVNDFQKGDIAEGYSVSREKKESFPLTVTSAQKNPTAFYLCASTDHGGTVDQPQHFGDGTRLSIL.